The 32 T cell receptor beta chains presented below share a single source sample, sequenced in a study of blood T cell repertoires in COVID-19. Here immunoSEQ multiplex PCR was the method, and the copy in TCRdb shows in-frame clones only, minus some. Altogether approximately 74,000 clones are present, roughly 88% being singletons, with the ten largest covering approximately 1.9%. Sequencing was done on a sample of peripheral blood. The receptors originated from an elderly woman with active or convalescent COVID-19.

The V and J genes are TRBV25-1 and TRBJ1-2; TRBD1 might be the D (5 bases). This CDR3 is 15 amino acids long. V lost 3 bases and J lost 5, with 16 bases in between. Germline V gene sequence: CDR1 MGHDK, CDR2 SYGVNS. CDR3 DNA sequence: TGTGCCAGCAGTGATTGGGGGGGGACGCAATATGGCTACACCTTC. This codes for CASSDWGGTQYGYTF.

V is TRBV5-4 and J is TRBJ1-1; TRBD1 aligns across 9 bases. V lost 1 base and J lost 1; bases outside the gene matches: 2. Germline V gene lookup returns CDR1 SGHNT and CDR2 YYREEE (reference sequence). This CDR3 has 15 amino acids. The CDR3 sequence: CASSLRTGANTEAFF. In DNA form, the CDR3 reads TGTGCCAGCAGCTTGAGGACAGGGGCGAACACTGAAGCTTTCTTT.

This clone was observed once. The chain links TRBV9 to TRBJ2-1, with 10 positions matching TRBD1. J was trimmed by 6 bases and V by 2 bases; bases with no gene match: 8. Germline V gives CDR1 SGDLS, CDR2 YYNGEE. CDR3 length: 16 amino acids. CDR3 nucleotides: TGTGCCAGCAGCGTCGACAGGGGGCAATGGGGCAATGAGCAGTTCTTC. Amino acid sequence: CASSVDRGQWGNEQFF.

The V call is TRBV3-1 (or the pseudogene TRBV3-2), the J call TRBJ1-2; TRBD1 agrees at 9 bases. Germline V gene data show CDR1 as LGHDT and CDR2 as YNNKEL (reference sequence). Trimming removed 5 bases from V and 4 bases from J; junction bases left unmatched: 8. This CDR3 is 15 amino acids long. CDR3 in DNA: TGTGCCAGCAGCGCCCGACAGGGGGTACTCTATGGCTACACCTTC. This codes for CASSARQGVLYGYTF.

The rearrangement joins TRBV2 to TRBJ2-2; the match to TRBD2 covers 11 bases. Trimming cost V 4 bases and J 5 bases; bases outside gene matches: 9. CDR3 size: 17 residues. Germline CDR1 SNHLY, CDR2 FYNNEI. CDR3 sequence: CASSGEVAGGGTGELFF. Here the CDR3 DNA reads TGTGCCAGCAGTGGAGAGGTAGCGGGAGGGGGAACCGGGGAGCTGTTTTTT.

This rearrangement joins TRBV18 to TRBJ1-2; 10 nucleotides align to TRBD1. Germline loops: CDR1 KGHSH, CDR2 LQKENI. V dropped 1 base and J dropped 4; count of bases not matched to a gene: 3. The CDR3 length is 15 residues. The DNA of the CDR3 is TGTGCCAGCTCACCACGGGACAGGGGTGGCTATGGCTACACCTTC. Its translation: CASSPRDRGGYGYTF. Full variable domain (rest looked up from reference TRBV18 and TRBJ1-2): NAGVMQNPRHLVRRRGQEARLRCSPMKGHSHVYWYRQLPEEGLKFMVYLQKENIIDESGMPKERFSAEFPKEGPSILRIQQVVRGDSAAYFCASSPRDRGGYGYTFGSGTRLTVV.

The chain recombines TRBV4-3 with TRBJ2-4, with D maybe TRBD1 (6 bases). With 0 bases removed from V and 9 bases from J, the gap between germline ends came to 12 bases. This CDR3 has 14 amino acids. Per germline, CDR1 LGHNA and CDR2 YSLEER. CDR3 nucleotide sequence: TGCGCCAGCAGCCAAGACGCCCTAGGGGGCATTCAGTACTTC. Translation gives CASSQDALGGIQYF.

The chain employs TRBV7-3 and TRBJ1-1; D call uncertain. The CDR3 covers 13 residues. The V gene's germline CDR1 is SGHTA and CDR2 FQGTGA. The V end lost 5 bases, the J end lost 1 base, and 8 bases lay between the germline ends. CDR3 region: CASSVTTNTEAFF. CDR3 DNA sequence: TGTGCCAGCAGCGTTACAACGAACACTGAAGCTTTCTTT. Looking up the rest from reference TRBV7-3 and TRBJ1-1 gives the full variable domain: GAGVSQTPSNKVTEKGKYVELRCDPISGHTALYWYRQSLGQGPEFLIYFQGTGAADDSGLPNDRFFAVRPEGSVSTLKIQRTERGDSAVYLCASSVTTNTEAFFGQGTRLTVV.

The CDR3 reads CASSTGLGLTDTQYF. As DNA, the CDR3 is TGTGCCAGTAGTACCGGACTAGGCCTCACAGATACGCAGTATTTT. The rearrangement links TRBV19 to TRBJ2-3; 7 bases map to TRBD2. The germline CDR1 and CDR2 sequences are LNHDA and SQIVND (reference sequence). The J segment lost 2 bases and the V segment lost 4 bases, leaving 6 bases of the junction unmatched. The length of the CDR3 is 15 residues. The variable domain in full, with the rest retrieved from reference TRBV19 and TRBJ2-3, is DGGITQSPKYLFRKEGQNVTLSCEQNLNHDAMYWYRQDPGQGLRLIYYSQIVNDFQKGDIAEGYSVSREKKESFPLTVTSAQKNPTAFYLCASSTGLGLTDTQYFGPGTRLTVL.

A single count supports this clone. This rearrangement joins TRBV5-1 to TRBJ1-2, with 10 positions matching TRBD1. CDR3 size: 17 residues. The ends lost 4 bases at V and 8 bases at J; junction bases unmatched: 17. Looked up from germline, CDR1 is SGHRS and CDR2 is YFSETQ. The CDR3 protein is CASSPDSPGQGRGGYTF. CDR3 bases: TGCGCCAGCAGCCCCGACTCTCCGGGACAGGGGAGGGGAGGCTACACCTTC.

The chain uses TRBV5-4 and TRBJ2-3; TRBD1 might be the D (6 bases). Germline-derived CDR1 and CDR2 are SGHNT and YYREEE (reference sequence). This CDR3 has 16 amino acids. Trimming took 2 bases from V and 4 from J, leaving 17 bases between them. CDR3 sequence reads: CASSLSQGQGADTQYF. The CDR3 bases are TGTGCCAGCAGCTTAAGTCAGGGACAAGGAGCAGATACGCAGTATTTT.

V is TRBV5-6 and J is TRBJ2-3, with TRBD1 matching over 10 bases. V gave up 1 base and J gave up 4 bases; unmatched junction bases: 6. The CDR3 has 16 residues. CDR1 and CDR2 from the germline V gene are SGHDT and YYEEEE. The CDR3 spells CASSLKGTGVADTQYF. Here the CDR3 DNA reads TGTGCCAGCAGCTTGAAAGGGACAGGGGTGGCAGATACGCAGTATTTT.

The V and J genes are TRBV5-5 and TRBJ2-5, with TRBD1 identical over 9 bases. From germline, CDR1 is SGHKS and CDR2 YYEKEE (reference sequence). V was clipped by 7 bases and J by 5 bases; unmatched bases: 9. CDR3 length: 14 amino acids. The CDR3 coding sequence is TGTGCCAGCGGGAGAACAGGGGGCCTGGAGACCCAGTACTTC. It yields the protein CASGRTGGLETQYF.

The V call is TRBV30, the J call TRBJ1-2; 9 nucleotides line up with TRBD1. The V gene's germline CDR1 is GTSNPN and CDR2 SVGIG (reference sequence). The CDR3 contains 14 residues. V shed 2 bases and J 7 bases; nucleotides not matched to a gene: 8. Here the CDR3 DNA reads TGTGCCTGGAGTCCGGGACAGGGAGTTGGTGGCTACACCTTC. It is translated as CAWSPGQGVGGYTF.

CDR3 region: CASSLEVAGHLATDTQYF. The CDR3 region has the DNA TGTGCCAGCAGCTTAGAAGTAGCGGGGCACCTAGCAACAGATACGCAGTATTTT. This chain joins TRBV7-2 and TRBJ2-3, with 8 bases fitting TRBD2. The J segment lost 3 bases and the V segment lost 1 base, leaving 12 bases of the junction unmatched. Germline CDR1 SGHTA, CDR2 FQGNSA. The CDR3 spans 18 residues.

This clone was observed a few times. The gene calls are TRBV5-1 and TRBJ1-4, with TRBD1 matching over 7 bases. CDR3 length: 13 residues. CDR1 SGHRS and CDR2 YFSETQ come from the germline V gene. J lost 4 bases, V lost 7 bases, and 4 bases had no gene match. In nucleotides, the CDR3 is TGCGCCAGCCGGACAGGTGATAATGAAAAACTGTTTTTT. Translated, it gives CASRTGDNEKLFF.

The CDR3 DNA reads as TGTGCCAGCAGGCCGGGACTCTTTAACACCGGGGAGCTGTTTTTT. Translating gives CASRPGLFNTGELFF. V usage is TRBV6-5 and J usage is TRBJ2-2; tentative D call: TRBD2 (6 bases). The CDR3 consists of 15 residues. The V gene lost 6 bases and the J gene lost 2 bases, with 13 bases spanning the gap. Germline values: CDR1 MNHEY, CDR2 SVGAGI.

The V gene is TRBV19, the J gene TRBJ2-2; 7 bases align to TRBD1. The CDR3 covers 14 residues. V shed 6 bases, J shed 1 base, and the junction held 2 bases outside the gene matches. Germline lookup yields CDR1 LNHDA and CDR2 SQIVND (reference sequence). In DNA, the CDR3 is TGTGCCAGTAGAGGGGGCCTGAACACCGGGGAGCTGTTTTTT. It codes for CASRGGLNTGELFF.

J is TRBJ1-5 and V is TRBV7-8; weak D call: TRBD1 (6 bases). The CDR3 is 14 residues long. Per the germline V gene, CDR1 is SGHVS and CDR2 is FQNEAQ. V was clipped by 5 bases and J by 3 bases, with 11 bases between them. The CDR3: CASSPGQYNQPQHF. In DNA, the CDR3 is TGTGCCAGCAGCCCCGGACAGTACAATCAGCCCCAGCATTTT.

The chain links TRBV5-1 to TRBJ1-2, with a tentative D call TRBD1 (6 bases). Germline loops: CDR1 SGHRS, CDR2 YFSETQ. This CDR3 region has 12 residues. V gave up 4 bases and J gave up 7 bases, with 11 bases separating them. CDR3 protein: CASSPNRVGYTF. Here the CDR3 DNA reads TGCGCCAGCAGCCCAAACAGGGTTGGCTACACCTTC.

This clone was observed a handful of times. The J gene is TRBJ2-7, the V gene TRBV12-3 or TRBV12-4; D is uncertain. The CDR3 is 12 amino acids. V shed 0 bases and J shed 3 bases, with 3 bases lying between them. The CDR3 protein is CASSLAGYEQYF. CDR3 in DNA: TGTGCCAGCAGTTTAGCCGGCTACGAGCAGTACTTC.

This clone has only a few counts. V usage is TRBV12-3 or TRBV12-4 and J usage is TRBJ1-1; TRBD1 agrees at 9 bases. J was trimmed by 5 bases and V by 4 bases; bases with no gene match: 2. The CDR3 length is 13 residues. The CDR3 loop is CASSSDRGTEAFF. Written as DNA, the CDR3 is TGTGCCAGCAGTTCGGACAGGGGTACTGAAGCTTTCTTT.

The gene calls are TRBV25-1 and TRBJ2-1, with TRBD2 matching over 7 bases. Germline V lookup: CDR1 MGHDK, CDR2 SYGVNS. V lost 4 bases, J lost 7 bases, and 10 bases stayed unmatched. The CDR3 runs 15 residues. CDR3 in amino acids: CASSGLGGRGNEQFF. CDR3 DNA: TGTGCCAGCAGTGGTCTCGGCGGGAGAGGTAATGAGCAGTTCTTC.

This clone was seen a handful of times. The chain has TRBV7-8 and TRBJ1-6; TRBD1 might be the D (6 bases). The germline V and J ends were trimmed by 3 bases and 6 bases, with 9 bases remaining between them. The germline V gene encodes CDR1 SGHVS and CDR2 FQNEAQ. The CDR3 is made up of 14 amino acids. In nucleotides, the CDR3 is TGTGCCAGCAGCTTGGGGGCTGGTAATTCACCCCTCCACTTT. This gives the protein CASSLGAGNSPLHF.

The chain combines TRBV11-2 with TRBJ2-2; 7 bases are shared with TRBD2. The CDR3 contains 18 residues. Germline trimming cut 2 bases from V and 0 bases from J; bases unmatched to any gene: 9. Germline CDR1 is SGHAT and CDR2 is FQNNGV. CDR3: CASSLTIRRGTNTGELFF. The DNA of the CDR3 is TGTGCCAGCAGCTTAACCATAAGGCGGGGGACGAACACCGGGGAGCTGTTTTTT.

The V call is TRBV7-9, the J call TRBJ2-5; the D gene is possibly TRBD2 (5 bases). The ends were cut back, 3 bases at V and 4 bases at J, with 15 bases in the middle. The V gene's germline CDR1 is SEHNR and CDR2 FQNEAQ (reference sequence). CDR3 length: 15 residues. The DNA for the CDR3 is TGTGCCAGCAGCTTGTTGCTAGCCTCCTTAGAGACCCAGTACTTC. This translates into CASSLLLASLETQYF.

The V gene is TRBV28, the J gene TRBJ2-7, with 11 bases matching TRBD1. The ends lost 4 bases at V and 6 bases at J; junction bases unmatched: 8. CDR3 length equals 15 residues. The V gene's germline CDR1 is MDHEN and CDR2 SYDVKM. The CDR3 spells CASSSAGQGDVEQYF. CDR3 in DNA: TGTGCCAGCAGTTCCGCGGGACAGGGGGATGTCGAGCAGTACTTC.

The V gene is TRBV7-2, the J gene TRBJ1-1; D remains unclear. Germline assignment: CDR1 SGHTA and CDR2 FQGNSA. This CDR3 has 14 residues. Trimming left V 1 base short and J 0 bases short, with 6 bases between. CDR3 region: CASSLERVNTEAFF. The CDR3 coding sequence is TGTGCCAGCAGCTTAGAACGGGTGAACACTGAAGCTTTCTTT.

This rearrangement joins TRBV5-4 to TRBJ1-5; perhaps TRBD1 as D (5 bases). This CDR3 comprises 16 residues. Germline CDR1 SGHNT, CDR2 YYREEE (reference sequence). V was cut by 10 bases and J by 0 bases, with 20 bases left in between. The CDR3 DNA sequence: TGTGCCGCCGGAGGGGTTGGGGAATATAGCAATCAGCCCCAGCATTTT. It specifies CAAGGVGEYSNQPQHF.

This clone was seen just once. The J gene is TRBJ2-1, the V gene TRBV6-5; 8 positions agree with TRBD1. Trimming at V came to 2 bases and at J to 9 bases, leaving 6 bases not matched to a gene. This CDR3 region has 14 residues. Germline V CDR1 and CDR2: MNHEY, SVGAGI. Here the CDR3 DNA reads TGTGCCAGCAGTTACAGGACAGGGCACGCTGAGCAGTTCTTC. It yields the protein CASSYRTGHAEQFF.

The chain couples TRBV10-3 to TRBJ2-2, with a weak D call TRBD2 (6 bases). Trimming cost V 4 bases and J 1 base, with 13 bases left between them. CDR1 and CDR2 from the germline V gene are ENHRY and SYGVKD. This CDR3 comprises 16 residues. The CDR3 DNA follows: TGTGCCATCAGTGCCTCCAGCGGGCAGAACACCGGGGAGCTGTTTTTT. Protein: CAISASSGQNTGELFF.

In this sample, this clone turned up once. The chain couples TRBV27 to TRBJ2-1, with D perhaps matching TRBD2 (7 bases). V dropped 3 bases and J dropped 15 bases, with 15 bases sitting between them. The germline gives CDR1 MNHEY, CDR2 SMNVEV (reference sequence). This CDR3 has 12 residues. The CDR3 sequence: CASSLRGGARFF. The CDR3 DNA reads as TGTGCCAGCAGTTTGCGTGGGGGGGCTAGGTTCTTC.